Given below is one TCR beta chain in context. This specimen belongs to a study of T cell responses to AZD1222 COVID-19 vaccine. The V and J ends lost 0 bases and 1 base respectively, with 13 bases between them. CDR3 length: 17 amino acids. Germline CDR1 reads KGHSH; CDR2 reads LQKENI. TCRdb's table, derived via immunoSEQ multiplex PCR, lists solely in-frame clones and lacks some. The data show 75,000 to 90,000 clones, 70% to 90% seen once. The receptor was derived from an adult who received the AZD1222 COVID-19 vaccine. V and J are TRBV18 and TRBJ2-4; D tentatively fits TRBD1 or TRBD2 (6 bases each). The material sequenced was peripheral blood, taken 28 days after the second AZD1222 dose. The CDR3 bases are TGTGCCAGCTCACCACCGGGGGCGGAGGGGGCCAAAAACATTCAGTACTTC. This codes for CASSPPGAEGAKNIQYF.